One sample yielded the 20 T cell receptor beta chains listed below, sequenced in a study of T cell changes during pregnancy in multiple sclerosis. Assay used: immunoSEQ multiplex PCR; TCRdb lists only in-frame clones, some missing. The table lists about 13,000 clones, around 90% of them singletons, with approximately 12% in the top ten. Sequenced material: CD8+ T cells from peripheral blood mononuclear cells, taken after pregnancy. All receptors derive from a female donor in good health, enrolled as a control in a pregnancy study.

V usage is TRBV18 and J usage is TRBJ1-1; D is uncertain. The V end was cut by 3 bases, the J end by 2 bases, with 10 bases between. The V gene's germline CDR1 is KGHSH and CDR2 LQKENI. The CDR3 runs 14 residues. The CDR3 nucleotides are TGTGCCAGCTCACCTATAGGAGGAAACACTGAAGCTTTCTTT. Translating it yields CASSPIGGNTEAFF. Filled out from reference TRBV18 and TRBJ1-1, the complete variable domain reads NAGVMQNPRHLVRRRGQEARLRCSPMKGHSHVYWYRQLPEEGLKFMVYLQKENIIDESGMPKERFSAEFPKEGPSILRIQQVVRGDSAAYFCASSPIGGNTEAFFGQGTRLTVV.

This chain joins TRBV7-9 and TRBJ1-1, with TRBD1 matching 7 bases. Germline V gene sequence: CDR1 SEHNR, CDR2 FQNEAQ (reference sequence). The trim removed 1 base at V and 4 bases at J, leaving 9 bases unmatched. The CDR3 is 16 residues long. The CDR3 DNA reads TGTGCCAGCAGCTTAGAACAGGGGAAAGGGGGCACTGAAGCTTTCTTT. Translated, it gives CASSLEQGKGGTEAFF. Full variable domain (rest looked up from reference TRBV7-9 and TRBJ1-1): DTGVSQNPRHKITKRGQNVTFRCDPISEHNRLYWYRQTLGQGPEFLTYFQNEAQLEKSRLLSDRFSAERPKGSFSTLEIQRTEQGDSAMYLCASSLEQGKGGTEAFFGQGTRLTVV.

This clone was detected only once. DNA for the CDR3: TGTGCCAGCAGCCGGGACAGGGAGAACACTGAAGCTTTCTTT. It translates to CASSRDRENTEAFF. This chain joins TRBV5-6 and TRBJ1-1, with 9 bases fitting TRBD1. This CDR3 has 14 amino acids. Per germline, CDR1 SGHDT and CDR2 YYEEEE. V trimming: 4 bases; J trimming: 1 base; junction bases outside the gene matches: 2.

The CDR3 is CASSGGRYEQYF. Written as DNA, the CDR3 is TGTGCCAGCAGCGGAGGACGGTACGAGCAGTACTTC. The V gene is TRBV7-9, the J gene TRBJ2-7; possibly TRBD2 for D (5 bases). V lost 5 bases and J lost 4, with 9 bases in between. Germline V CDR1 and CDR2: SEHNR, FQNEAQ (reference sequence). This CDR3 is 12 amino acids long.

The CDR3 bases are TGTGCCAGCAGCTTGCCTCTACAAGAGACCCAGTACTTC. Its protein product is CASSLPLQETQYF. The chain links TRBV7-9 to TRBJ2-5; D is ambiguous. CDR3 length: 13 residues. CDR1 and CDR2 from the germline V gene are SEHNR and FQNEAQ (reference sequence). Trimming pared 3 bases from V and 2 bases from J, leaving 7 bases between.

This chain links TRBV28 with TRBJ2-7; possibly TRBD1 for D (5 bases). Germline loops: CDR1 MDHEN, CDR2 SYDVKM. This CDR3 region has 14 residues. The ends were cut back, 3 bases at V and 5 bases at J, with 14 bases in the middle. The chain's CDR3 is CASSLIGERNEQYF. The CDR3 DNA follows: TGTGCCAGCAGTTTGATAGGGGAAAGGAACGAGCAGTACTTC.

The chain uses TRBV16 and TRBJ2-1, with a weak D call TRBD2 (6 bases). The CDR3 covers 14 residues. Germline V gene lookup returns CDR1 KGHSY and CDR2 FQNENV. V was pared by 0 bases and J by 5 bases, with 8 bases between. Here the CDR3 reads CASSQSAGNNEQFF. For the CDR3, the DNA is TGTGCCAGCAGCCAATCCGCGGGGAACAATGAGCAGTTCTTC.

The rearrangement uses TRBV6-1 and TRBJ2-7; unclear D gene. The ends were cut back, 3 bases at V and 3 bases at J, with 9 bases in the middle. Germline lookup yields CDR1 MNHNS and CDR2 SASEGT. This CDR3 contains 13 residues. CDR3 nucleotides: TGTGCCAGCAGTGACTTTTCGGGCTACGAGCAGTACTTC. This codes for CASSDFSGYEQYF.

The CDR3 protein is CASSLQGSSYNEQFF. The CDR3, as DNA: TGTGCCAGCAGTTTACAGGGGAGCTCCTACAATGAGCAGTTCTTC. V is TRBV28 and J is TRBJ2-1, with D perhaps matching TRBD1 (6 bases). CDR3 length: 15 amino acids. Germline loops: CDR1 MDHEN, CDR2 SYDVKM. The germline V and J ends were trimmed by 2 bases and 0 bases, with 8 bases remaining between them. The variable domain in full, completed from reference TRBV28 and TRBJ2-1, reads DVKVTQSSRYLVKRTGEKVFLECVQDMDHENMFWYRQDPGLGLRLIYFSYDVKMKEKGDIPEGYSVSREKKERFSLILESASTNQTSMYLCASSLQGSSYNEQFFGPGTRLTVL.

The V gene is TRBV25-1, the J gene TRBJ2-5; 10 bases are shared with TRBD1. Germline assignment: CDR1 MGHDK and CDR2 SYGVNS. With V trimmed by 2 bases and J by 5 bases, 8 bases remained unmatched. This CDR3 has 16 amino acids. Here the CDR3 reads CASSETTGGAVETQYF. As DNA, the CDR3 is TGTGCCAGCAGTGAAACGACAGGGGGCGCAGTGGAGACCCAGTACTTC.

CDR3 region: CASSVESHTYEQYF. The CDR3 nucleotides read TGTGCCAGCAGCGTAGAGTCACACACCTACGAGCAGTACTTC. This chain links TRBV9 with TRBJ2-7; D gene uncertain. Trimming cost V 0 bases and J 2 bases, with 9 bases left between them. The CDR3 sequence is 14 residues long. Looked up from germline, CDR1 is SGDLS and CDR2 is YYNGEE.

The chain uses TRBV27 and TRBJ1-2, with D perhaps TRBD1 (5 bases). CDR1 and CDR2 from the germline V gene are MNHEY and SMNVEV (reference sequence). The V end lost 2 bases, the J end lost 7 bases, and 11 bases lay between the germline ends. This CDR3 has 13 residues. DNA for the CDR3: TGTGCCAGCAGTTTAGGGAGGGGATCTGGCTACACCTTC. Its protein is CASSLGRGSGYTF.

The V and J genes are TRBV5-6 and TRBJ1-2, with 10 nucleotides matching TRBD1. Trimming at V came to 3 bases and at J to 7 bases, leaving 9 bases not matched to a gene. CDR1 is SGHDT, CDR2 YYEEEE, per germline. The CDR3 contains 15 residues. The CDR3 loop reads CASSSFRQGASGYTF. In nucleotides, the CDR3 is TGTGCCAGCAGCTCATTTAGACAGGGGGCAAGTGGCTACACCTTC.

The rearrangement links TRBV19 to TRBJ2-3, with 13 nucleotides matching TRBD2. Germline V gene sequence: CDR1 LNHDA, CDR2 SQIVND (reference sequence). This CDR3 is built from 15 residues. After removal of 5 bases from V and 3 bases from J, the junction contained 2 bases not matched to a gene. The CDR3 nucleotides read TGTGCCAGTAGTTGGACTAGCGGGAGTACAGATACGCAGTATTTT. Its translation: CASSWTSGSTDTQYF.

The chain recombines TRBV23-1 with TRBJ1-6; 7 bases are a match to TRBD1. Being an ORF, TRBV23-1 has a function that is uncertain. The CDR3 sequence is 21 residues long. V lost 0 bases and J lost 6; bases outside the gene matches: 20. The CDR3 coding sequence is TGCGCCAGCAGTCAATCGGTCTTGGCAGGGGGAGATTGGAATAGTAATTCACCCCTCCACTTT. Its translation: CASSQSVLAGGDWNSNSPLHF.

The genes are TRBV4-1 and TRBJ2-7; D ambiguous. Trimming stripped 5 bases from V and 4 bases from J, with 12 bases between. Germline CDR1 reads MGHRA; CDR2 reads YSYEKL. The CDR3 has 13 amino acids. The CDR3 is CASSTDTKYEQYF. The CDR3 region has the DNA TGCGCCAGCAGCACCGACACAAAATACGAGCAGTACTTC.

The genes are TRBV4-2 and TRBJ2-3; the match to TRBD2 covers 13 bases. Germline V CDR1 and CDR2: LGHNA, YNFKEQ. V dropped 4 bases and J dropped 1; count of bases not matched to a gene: 2. The CDR3 is made up of 16 amino acids. CDR3: CASSPGLAGGTDTQYF. The CDR3, as DNA: TGTGCCAGCAGCCCCGGACTAGCGGGGGGCACAGATACGCAGTATTTT.

The rearrangement links TRBV29-1 to TRBJ1-1; no reliable D call. The germline V gene encodes CDR1 SQVTM and CDR2 ANQGSEA. This CDR3 comprises 12 residues. Trimming cost V 3 bases and J 5 bases, with 10 bases left between them. DNA of the CDR3: TGCAGCGTTGACGGGGTGGGAACTGAAGCTTTCTTT. Translated, it gives CSVDGVGTEAFF. Variable domain in full (rest from reference TRBV29-1 and TRBJ1-1): SAVISQKPSRDICQRGTSLTIQCQVDSQVTMMFWYRQQPGQSLTLIATANQGSEATYESGFVIDKFPISRPNLTFSTLTVSNMSPEDSSIYLCSVDGVGTEAFFGQGTRLTVV.

This chain links TRBV28 with TRBJ2-2; 8 bases are shared with TRBD2. Germline lookup yields CDR1 MDHEN and CDR2 SYDVKM. The ends lost 5 bases at V and 3 bases at J; junction bases unmatched: 5. This CDR3 region has 15 residues. The CDR3 is CASSPLAGYTGELFF. DNA of the CDR3: TGTGCCAGCAGTCCCTTAGCGGGGTACACCGGGGAGCTGTTTTTT.

V is TRBV6-5 and J is TRBJ2-1; 11 nucleotides line up with TRBD2. Germline CDR1 reads MNHEY; CDR2 reads SVGAGI. The CDR3 is 14 amino acids. With V trimmed by 6 bases and J by 8 bases, 6 bases remained unmatched. CDR3 sequence: CASRVAGGRDEQFF. The CDR3 coding sequence is TGTGCCAGCAGGGTAGCGGGAGGGCGCGATGAGCAGTTCTTC.